A single sample gave rise to the 15 T cell receptor beta chains below, sequenced in a study of T cells in Graves' hyperthyroidism and ophthalmopathy. It was RNA transcripts that yielded the amplified TCR beta CDR3 regions. First-round RT-PCR targeting the TCR CDR3 was performed with the HTBI primer set. TCRdb analysed the multiplex PCR reads with MiXCR anew, one entry per CDR3 protein. The table records a few hundred thousand distinct CDR3 sequences, about 43% of them present only once. The sequencing sample was made of peripheral blood or thyroid tissue (not recorded which). The receptor source for this set is a woman in her late teens or twenties with Graves' hyperthyroidism.

The chain has TRBV29-1 and TRBJ1-5; a weak D match, TRBD1 (5 bases). V lost 7 bases and J 6 bases, leaving 19 bases between the germline ends. CDR3 length equals 14 residues. The germline CDR1 and CDR2 sequences are SQVTM and ANQGSEA. This CDR3 is CSGRDRQGGQPQHF. Here the CDR3 DNA reads TGCAGCGGTAGGGACCGGCAGGGCGGTCAGCCCCAGCATTTT.

Details on this clonotype: A read error may be the cause here, since a much bigger clone is one base away. The chain recombines TRBV10-3 with TRBJ1-1, with TRBD1 matching 7 bases. Germline V gene data show CDR1 as ENHRY and CDR2 as SYGVKD. The CDR3 sequence is 11 residues long. The CDR3 here is CTISDRVGTFF. In DNA, the CDR3 is TGTACCATCAGCGACAGGGTGGGGACTTTCTTT.

The chain has TRBV2 and TRBJ2-3, with 11 bases aligning to TRBD2. V dropped 3 bases and J dropped 1; count of bases not matched to a gene: 9. There are 18 residues in the CDR3. Per the germline V gene, CDR1 is SNHLY and CDR2 is FYNNEI. Here the CDR3 reads CASSDETSGARGTDTQYF. The CDR3 DNA is TGTGCCAGCAGTGACGAGACTAGCGGGGCCCGCGGCACAGATACGCAGTATTTT.

This clonotype was counted a few times. The CDR3 ends on some other residue instead of the conserved phenylalanine or tryptophan, so this is likely a read error. No DNA is shown, since the ends of the CDR3 on it are uncertain; the CDR3 is the one TCRdb lists. V is TRBV7-2 and J is TRBJ2-7. The germline V gene has CDR1 SGHTA and CDR2 FQGNSA. Termini included, the CDR3 measures 9 amino acids. The CDR3 protein is CASSFISTS.

V and J are TRBV7-2 and TRBJ1-5; TRBD1 matches at 10 bases. V was clipped by 3 bases and J by 5 bases; unmatched bases: 4. CDR3 length: 15 amino acids. Per the germline V gene, CDR1 is SGHTA and CDR2 is FQGNSA. Here the CDR3 reads CASSFGQGEYQPQHF. The CDR3 DNA sequence: TGTGCCAGCAGCTTTGGACAGGGGGAGTATCAGCCCCAGCATTTT. Drawing the rest from reference TRBV7-2 and TRBJ1-5, the complete variable domain is GAGVSQSPSNKVTEKGKDVELRCDPISGHTALYWYRQSLGQGLEFLIYFQGNSAPDKSGLPSDRFSAERTGGSVSTLTIQRTQQEDSAVYLCASSFGQGEYQPQHFGDGTRLSIL.

The chain links TRBV6-2 or TRBV6-3 to TRBJ2-1; 11 bases are shared with TRBD2. This CDR3 has 16 amino acids. The V gene end was trimmed by 6 bases and the J gene end by 6 bases; junction bases not matched to a gene: 10. Looked up from germline, CDR1 is MNHEY and CDR2 is SVGEGT. DNA for the CDR3: TGTGCCAGCAGGACTAGCGGGAAGACAACGAGCAATGAGCAGTTCTTC. It yields the protein CASRTSGKTTSNEQFF.

This clonotype was counted many times. The J gene is TRBJ2-7, the V gene TRBV5-1, with TRBD1 matching 8 bases. J was trimmed by 7 bases and V by 4 bases; bases with no gene match: 13. CDR3 length equals 15 residues. The germline CDR1 and CDR2 sequences are SGHRS and YFSETQ. The DNA for the CDR3 is TGCGCCAGCAGCACTGCGACAGGGGAGATTGAGGAGCAGTACTTC. Its protein is CASSTATGEIEEQYF.

The chain combines TRBV19 with TRBJ2-7; the match to TRBD2 covers 7 bases. V trimming: 4 bases; J trimming: 4 bases; junction bases outside the gene matches: 13. Germline CDR1 is LNHDA and CDR2 is SQIVND (reference sequence). This CDR3 spans 16 amino acids. CDR3 in DNA: TGTGCCAGTAGTACCGGGAGGCCACGGGGAGCTTACGAGCAGTACTTC. The encoded protein is CASSTGRPRGAYEQYF.

This chain connects TRBV12-3 or TRBV12-4 to TRBJ1-5, with D possibly matching TRBD1 (5 bases). There are 13 residues in the CDR3. Trimming pared 5 bases from V and 14 bases from J, leaving 19 bases between. The CDR3, as DNA: TGTGCCAGCAGTAGGGGTTCCAAATTCTACGAGCATTTT. Protein: CASSRGSKFYEHF.

CDR3 sequence: CSGGLAGTGEAFF. Here the CDR3 DNA reads TGCAGCGGAGGACTAGCGGGGACAGGTGAAGCTTTCTTT. The chain recombines TRBV29-1 with TRBJ1-1, with 8 bases that match TRBD1. Germline loops: CDR1 SQVTM, CDR2 ANQGSEA. This CDR3 is built from 13 residues. With 7 bases clipped from V and 7 bases from J, the junction kept 11 bases outside the gene matches.

The rearrangement joins TRBV12-3 or TRBV12-4 to TRBJ1-5; D perhaps matches TRBD1 (5 bases). The length of the CDR3 is 15 residues. Trimming removed 1 base from V and 7 bases from J, with 14 bases in between. Here the CDR3 DNA reads TGTGCCAGCAGTTTAGGGGCAGGATGGGACCAGCCCCAGCATTTT. It codes for CASSLGAGWDQPQHF.

This chain joins TRBV29-1 and TRBJ2-2, with TRBD1 matching over 9 bases. V was clipped by 6 bases and J by 8 bases; unmatched bases: 16. The CDR3 sequence is 16 residues long. Germline assignment: CDR1 SQVTM and CDR2 ANQGSEA. The CDR3 DNA follows: TGCAGCGTGGGAGGGACAGGGTTGCGCAGCGGTGGGGAGCTGTTTTTT. Its protein product is CSVGGTGLRSGGELFF.

In this sample, this clonotype turned up many times. The CDR3, as DNA: TGTGCCAGCAGCCTTTCTACAGGGATCGACACTGAAGCTTTCTTT. It yields the protein CASSLSTGIDTEAFF. The chain is built from TRBV7-9 and TRBJ1-1, with D possibly TRBD1 on 6 matching bases. The germline V gene encodes CDR1 SEHNR and CDR2 FQNEAQ (reference sequence). The CDR3 loop spans 15 amino acids. Trimming stripped 5 bases from V and 3 bases from J, with 16 bases between.

The chain employs TRBV6-6 and TRBJ1-1, with D possibly TRBD1 on 5 matching bases. V was trimmed by 8 bases and J by 0 bases, leaving 10 bases between them. Germline V lookup: CDR1 MNHNY, CDR2 SVGAGI (reference sequence). The CDR3 extends over 13 amino acids. The CDR3 loop reads CASLTGLNTEAFF. The CDR3 DNA follows: TGTGCCAGCCTCACAGGTTTGAACACTGAAGCTTTCTTT.

Of note for this clonotype: Since no conserved phenylalanine or tryptophan closes the CDR3, a read error is the likely cause. V and J are TRBV5-1 and TRBJ1-1; D remains unclear. Germline CDR1 SGHRS, CDR2 YFSETQ. V was clipped by 1 base and J by 1 base, with 8 bases between them. The CDR3 consists of 14 residues. This CDR3 reads CASSLNRANTEAFL. The CDR3 DNA sequence: TGCGCCAGCAGCTTGAACCGGGCGAACACTGAAGCTTTCCTT.